The 12 T cell receptor beta chains reported below all come from one sample, sequenced in a study of early T cells in non-severe SARS-CoV-2 infection (dated by TCRdb to about 2021). Library generation was performed with 5' RACE. The reads were generated on a NextSeq 500. TCRdb's own reprocessing of the public reads used fastp at Q25 and MiXCR and kept productive beta chains. Entries that share a CDR3 protein sequence are merged under the most common genes and DNA. In all, the sample holds over 25,000 distinct CDR3 sequences, and 9.5% to 10% of those were seen once. About an eighth of the sample is held by the ten biggest clonotypes. The sample was whole blood. The receptors shown here come from an adult who was a healthcare worker with PCR-confirmed SARS-CoV-2 infection or an uninfected control (not recorded which).

The chain recombines TRBV7-2 with TRBJ2-7; D may correspond to TRBD1 or TRBD2 (5 bases each). The V end was cut by 5 bases, the J end by 2 bases, with 7 bases between. The CDR3 loop spans 12 amino acids. Germline V gene lookup returns CDR1 SGHTA and CDR2 FQGNSA. The DNA for the CDR3 is TGTGCCAGCAGCCGAGGGGCCTACGAGCAGTACTTC. Amino acids: CASSRGAYEQYF.

This clonotype was counted a few times. This rearrangement joins TRBV9 to TRBJ1-1, with D possibly TRBD1 on 6 matching bases. Germline values: CDR1 SGDLS, CDR2 YYNGEE. The V end lost 3 bases, the J end lost 4 bases, and 16 bases lay between the germline ends. The CDR3 sequence is 15 residues long. The CDR3 is CASSALSGVGTEAFF. CDR3 nucleotide sequence: TGTGCCAGCAGCGCCCTATCAGGGGTGGGCACTGAAGCTTTCTTT.

This clonotype was seen repeatedly, ten times or more. The DNA of the CDR3 is TGTGCCAGCAGTTTGGGGGGCAGGGGCTACACCTTC. Protein sequence: CASSLGGRGYTF. The genes are TRBV12-3 or TRBV12-4 and TRBJ1-2; maybe TRBD1 (6 bases). Trimming took 3 bases from V and 8 from J, leaving 10 bases between them. The CDR3 sequence is 12 residues long.

The chain couples TRBV7-9 to TRBJ2-2; D gene uncertain. Trimming took off 0 bases at V and 5 bases at J, with 7 bases between the two ends. Germline CDR1 is SEHNR and CDR2 is FQNEAQ (reference sequence). The CDR3 length is 14 residues. Here the CDR3 DNA reads TGTGCCAGCAGCTTAGCACAGACTACCGGGGAGCTGTTTTTT. This sequence encodes CASSLAQTTGELFF.

The chain employs TRBV15 and TRBJ1-4; a possible D gene is TRBD1 (5 bases). The CDR3 spans 20 residues. The germline V gene encodes CDR1 LNHNV and CDR2 YYDKDF (reference sequence). V lost 3 bases to trimming and J lost 7 bases, with 30 bases between them. The CDR3, as DNA: TGTGCCACCAGCAGCCCACCCCACAGGCCACGAACCGTTTACCCTGAAAAACTGTTTTTT. Protein sequence: CATSSPPHRPRTVYPEKLFF.

This clonotype was seen at least ten times. The chain combines TRBV2 with TRBJ1-1; perhaps TRBD1 as D (6 bases). This CDR3 spans 15 amino acids. Germline V gene sequence: CDR1 SNHLY, CDR2 FYNNEI. V was trimmed by 7 bases and J by 0 bases, leaving 15 bases between them. Here the CDR3 reads CASTKQGLMNTEAFF. The CDR3 DNA sequence: TGTGCCAGCACCAAACAGGGCTTGATGAACACTGAAGCTTTCTTT.

This clonotype was seen at least ten times. The chain links TRBV3-1 to TRBJ2-1; D assignment may be TRBD1 or TRBD2 (5 bases each). The CDR3 length is 18 residues. V lost 3 bases and J 0 bases, leaving 18 bases between the germline ends. The germline CDR1 and CDR2 sequences are LGHDT and YNNKEL (reference sequence). The CDR3 coding sequence is TGTGCCAGCAGCCATGACATCGGGGCTTCGAGCTCCTACAATGAGCAGTTCTTC. Translation gives CASSHDIGASSSYNEQFF.

V gene TRBV12-5 combines with J gene TRBJ2-5; tentative D call: TRBD2 (5 bases). CDR3 length: 15 residues. Germline CDR1 is LGHNT and CDR2 is FRNRAP. Deletions cut 4 bases from V and 0 bases from J, with 12 bases between. The CDR3 is CASGSGAEYQETQYF. CDR3 nucleotides: TGTGCTAGTGGTTCTGGAGCGGAGTACCAAGAGACCCAGTACTTC.

This clonotype has just a few counts. The chain employs TRBV7-8 and TRBJ2-3; the match to TRBD2 covers 7 bases. The CDR3 totals 16 residues. Germline assignment: CDR1 SGHVS and CDR2 FQNEAQ. V shed 2 bases and J 0 bases; nucleotides not matched to a gene: 5. The CDR3 DNA reads as TGTGCCAGCAGCTTACGGGGGGATACTAGCACAGATACGCAGTATTTT. This encodes CASSLRGDTSTDTQYF.

This clonotype occurred many times. The V gene is TRBV10-3, the J gene TRBJ2-7; tentatively, D is TRBD1 (5 bases). Germline lookup yields CDR1 ENHRY and CDR2 SYGVKD. V was pared by 4 bases and J by 3 bases, with 16 bases between. The CDR3 has 15 residues. CDR3 amino acids: CAISGFDGQGYEQYF. For the CDR3, the DNA is TGTGCCATCAGTGGTTTTGACGGGCAGGGCTACGAGCAGTACTTC.

The chain couples TRBV2 to TRBJ2-1, with D possibly matching TRBD2 (5 bases). V lost 7 bases, J lost 6 bases, and 13 bases lay in between. The CDR3 runs 13 residues. Germline CDR1 and CDR2: SNHLY and FYNNEI. The CDR3 bases are TGTGCCAGCATTCAAGGGAGTGGCAATGAGCAGTTCTTC. The encoded protein is CASIQGSGNEQFF. Full variable domain (rest looked up from reference TRBV2 and TRBJ2-1): EPEVTQTPSHQVTQMGQEVILRCVPISNHLYFYWYRQILGQKVEFLVSFYNNEISEKSEIFDDQFSVERPDGSNFTLKIRSTKLEDSAMYFCASIQGSGNEQFFGPGTRLTVL.

The chain has TRBV6-2 or TRBV6-3 and TRBJ2-1; D uncertain. The V gene lost 0 bases and the J gene lost 10 bases, with 10 bases spanning the gap. The germline gives CDR1 MNHEY, CDR2 SVGEGT. The CDR3 runs 13 residues. CDR3 sequence reads: CASSYSFMGEQFF. The DNA for the CDR3 is TGTGCCAGCAGTTACTCTTTTATGGGGGAGCAGTTCTTC.